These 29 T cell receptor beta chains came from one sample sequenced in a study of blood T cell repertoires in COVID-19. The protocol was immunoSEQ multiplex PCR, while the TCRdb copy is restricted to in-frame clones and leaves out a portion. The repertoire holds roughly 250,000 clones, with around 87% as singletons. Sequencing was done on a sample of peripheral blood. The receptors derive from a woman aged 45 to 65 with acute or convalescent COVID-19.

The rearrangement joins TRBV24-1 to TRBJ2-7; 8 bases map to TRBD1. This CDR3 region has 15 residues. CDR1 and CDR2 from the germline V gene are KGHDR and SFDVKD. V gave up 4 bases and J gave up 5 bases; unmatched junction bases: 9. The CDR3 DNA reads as TGTGCCACCAGTGACCCGAGGACAGGGTGGGACGAGCAGTACTTC. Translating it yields CATSDPRTGWDEQYF.

The CDR3 DNA is TGTGCCACCAGCAGAGATCTGGTACAGGGCCCTAATGAAAAACTGTTTTTT. This encodes CATSRDLVQGPNEKLFF. The rearrangement uses TRBV15 and TRBJ1-4; tentative D call: TRBD1 (6 bases). The CDR3 length is 17 residues. The V and J ends lost 0 bases and 3 bases respectively, with 14 bases between them. Germline lookup yields CDR1 LNHNV and CDR2 YYDKDF (reference sequence). The entire variable domain, with the rest obtained from reference TRBV15 and TRBJ1-4, is as follows: DAMVIQNPRYQVTQFGKPVTLSCSQTLNHNVMYWYQQKSSQAPKLLFHYYDKDFNNEADTPDNFQSRRPNTSFCFLDIRSPGLGDTAMYLCATSRDLVQGPNEKLFFGSGTQLSVL.

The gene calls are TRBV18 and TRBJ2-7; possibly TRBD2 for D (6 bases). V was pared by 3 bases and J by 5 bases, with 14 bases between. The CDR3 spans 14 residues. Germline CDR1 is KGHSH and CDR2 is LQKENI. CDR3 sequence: CASSPGGGPDEQYF. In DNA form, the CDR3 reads TGTGCCAGCTCACCCGGGGGTGGCCCCGACGAGCAGTACTTC.

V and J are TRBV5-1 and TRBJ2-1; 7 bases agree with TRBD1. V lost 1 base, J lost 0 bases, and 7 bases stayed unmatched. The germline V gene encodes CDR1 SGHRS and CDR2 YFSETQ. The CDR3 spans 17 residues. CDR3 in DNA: TGCGCCAGCAGCTTGCAGACGGGACAGATCTCCTACAATGAGCAGTTCTTC. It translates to CASSLQTGQISYNEQFF.

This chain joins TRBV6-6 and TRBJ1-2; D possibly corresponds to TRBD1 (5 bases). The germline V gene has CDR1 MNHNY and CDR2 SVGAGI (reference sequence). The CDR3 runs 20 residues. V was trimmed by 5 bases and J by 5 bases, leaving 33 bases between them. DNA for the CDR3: TGTGCCAGCAGTCTACACAAAACTCCTTCCCTATTCGGGGGGAGATATGGCTACACCTTC. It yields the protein CASSLHKTPSLFGGRYGYTF.

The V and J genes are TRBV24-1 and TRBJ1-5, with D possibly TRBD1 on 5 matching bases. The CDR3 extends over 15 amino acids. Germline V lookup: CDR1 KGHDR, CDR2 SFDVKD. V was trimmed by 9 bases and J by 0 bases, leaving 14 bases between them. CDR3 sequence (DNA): TGTGCCACCGGTAGGGGTGGTTATAGCAATCAGCCCCAGCATTTT. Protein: CATGRGGYSNQPQHF.

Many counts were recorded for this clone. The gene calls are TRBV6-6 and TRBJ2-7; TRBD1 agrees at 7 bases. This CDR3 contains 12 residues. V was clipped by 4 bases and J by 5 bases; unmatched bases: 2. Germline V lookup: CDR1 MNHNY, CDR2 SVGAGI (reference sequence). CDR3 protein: CASSSTGNEQYF. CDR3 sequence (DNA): TGTGCCAGCAGTTCGACAGGGAACGAGCAGTACTTC.

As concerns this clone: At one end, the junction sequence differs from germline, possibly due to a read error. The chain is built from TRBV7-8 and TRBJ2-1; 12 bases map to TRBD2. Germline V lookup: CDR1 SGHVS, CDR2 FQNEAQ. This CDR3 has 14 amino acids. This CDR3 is CASSSSLAGGAGIF. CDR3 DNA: TGTGCCAGCAGCTCATCCCTAGCGGGAGGGGCCGGGATCTTC.

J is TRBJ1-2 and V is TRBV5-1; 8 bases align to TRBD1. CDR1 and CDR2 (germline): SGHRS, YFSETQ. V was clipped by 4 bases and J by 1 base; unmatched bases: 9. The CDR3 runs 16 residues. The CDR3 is CASSPLGDRFNYGYTF. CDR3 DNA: TGCGCCAGCAGCCCTTTAGGGGACAGGTTTAACTATGGCTACACCTTC. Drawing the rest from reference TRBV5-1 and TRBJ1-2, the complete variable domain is KAGVTQTPRYLIKTRGQQVTLSCSPISGHRSVSWYQQTPGQGLQFLFEYFSETQRNKGNFPGRFSGRQFSNSRSEMNVSTLELGDSALYLCASSPLGDRFNYGYTFGSGTRLTVV.

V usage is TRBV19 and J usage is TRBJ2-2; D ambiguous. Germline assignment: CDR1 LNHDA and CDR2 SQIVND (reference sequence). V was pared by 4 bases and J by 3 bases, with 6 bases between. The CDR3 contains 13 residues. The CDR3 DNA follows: TGTGCCAGTAGTAGCCAGTACACCGGGGAGCTGTTTTTT. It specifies CASSSQYTGELFF.

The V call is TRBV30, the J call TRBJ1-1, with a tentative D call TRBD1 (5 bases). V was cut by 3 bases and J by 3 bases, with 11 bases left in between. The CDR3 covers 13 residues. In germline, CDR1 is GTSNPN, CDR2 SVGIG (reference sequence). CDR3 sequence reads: CAWSWGGDTEAFF. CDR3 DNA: TGTGCCTGGAGCTGGGGAGGGGACACTGAAGCTTTCTTT.

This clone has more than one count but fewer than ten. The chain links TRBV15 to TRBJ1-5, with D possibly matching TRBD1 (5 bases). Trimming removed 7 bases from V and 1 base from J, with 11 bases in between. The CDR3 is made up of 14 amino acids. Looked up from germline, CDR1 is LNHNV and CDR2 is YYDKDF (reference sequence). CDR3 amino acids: CATTKGLSNQPQHF. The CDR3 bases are TGTGCCACCACCAAGGGACTGAGCAATCAGCCCCAGCATTTT.

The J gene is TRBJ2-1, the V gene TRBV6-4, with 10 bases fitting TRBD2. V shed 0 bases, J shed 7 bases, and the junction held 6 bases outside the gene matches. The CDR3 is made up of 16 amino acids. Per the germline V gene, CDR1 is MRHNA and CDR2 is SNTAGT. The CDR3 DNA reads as TGTGCCAGCAGTGACTCGGCTAGCGGGAGTGTAAATGAGCAGTTCTTC. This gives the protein CASSDSASGSVNEQFF.

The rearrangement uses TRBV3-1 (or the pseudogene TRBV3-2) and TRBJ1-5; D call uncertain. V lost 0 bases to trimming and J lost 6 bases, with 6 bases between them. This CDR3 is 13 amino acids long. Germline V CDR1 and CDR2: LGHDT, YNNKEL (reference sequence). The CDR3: CASSQDLIQPQHF. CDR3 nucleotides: TGTGCCAGCAGCCAAGACCTTATTCAGCCCCAGCATTTT.

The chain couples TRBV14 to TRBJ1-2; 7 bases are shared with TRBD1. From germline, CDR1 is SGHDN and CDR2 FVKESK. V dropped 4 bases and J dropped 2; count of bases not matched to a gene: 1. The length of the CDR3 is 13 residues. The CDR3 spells CASSRDRNYGYTF. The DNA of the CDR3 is TGTGCCAGCAGCCGGGACAGAAACTATGGCTACACCTTC. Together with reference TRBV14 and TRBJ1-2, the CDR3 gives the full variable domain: EAGVTQFPSHSVIEKGQTVTLRCDPISGHDNLYWYRRVMGKEIKFLLHFVKESKQDESGMPNNRFLAERTGGTYSTLKVQPAELEDSGVYFCASSRDRNYGYTFGSGTRLTVV.

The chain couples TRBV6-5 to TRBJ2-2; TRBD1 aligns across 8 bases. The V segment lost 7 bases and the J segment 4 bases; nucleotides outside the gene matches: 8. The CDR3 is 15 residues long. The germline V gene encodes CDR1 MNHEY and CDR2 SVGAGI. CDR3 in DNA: TGTGCCAGCAAGAGGGGACAGGTGGTCACCGGGGAGCTGTTTTTT. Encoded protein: CASKRGQVVTGELFF.

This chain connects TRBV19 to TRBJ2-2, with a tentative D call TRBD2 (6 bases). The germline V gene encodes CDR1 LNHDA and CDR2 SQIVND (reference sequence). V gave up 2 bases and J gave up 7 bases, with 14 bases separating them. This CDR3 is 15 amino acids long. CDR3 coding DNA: TGTGCCAGTAGTATACTGGCGGGATCGATCGGGGAGCTGTTTTTT. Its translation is CASSILAGSIGELFF.

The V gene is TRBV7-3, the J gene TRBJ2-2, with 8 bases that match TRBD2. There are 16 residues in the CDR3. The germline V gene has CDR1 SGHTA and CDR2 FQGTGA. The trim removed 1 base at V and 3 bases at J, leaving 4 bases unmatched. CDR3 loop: CASSLMAGGDTGELFF. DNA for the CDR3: TGTGCCAGCAGCTTAATGGCGGGAGGAGACACCGGGGAGCTGTTTTTT.

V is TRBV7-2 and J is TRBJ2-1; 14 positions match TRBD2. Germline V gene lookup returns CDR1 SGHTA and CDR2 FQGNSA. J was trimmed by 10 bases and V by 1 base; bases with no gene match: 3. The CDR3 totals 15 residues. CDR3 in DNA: TGTGCCAGCAGCTTAGGACTAGCGGGAGGGGTGGAGCAGTTCTTC. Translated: CASSLGLAGGVEQFF.

The CDR3 loop reads CASSLEILSRGYTF. Written as DNA, the CDR3 is TGTGCCAGCAGCCTAGAGATTCTTTCGCGGGGCTACACCTTC. The gene calls are TRBV9 and TRBJ1-2, with no clear D. The V and J ends lost 4 bases and 8 bases respectively, with 18 bases between them. The CDR3 is 14 amino acids. Germline lookup yields CDR1 SGDLS and CDR2 YYNGEE.

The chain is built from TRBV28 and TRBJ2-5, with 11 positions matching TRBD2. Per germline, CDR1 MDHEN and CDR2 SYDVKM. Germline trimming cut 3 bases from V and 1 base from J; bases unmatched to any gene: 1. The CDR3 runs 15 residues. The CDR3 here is CASSFGLAGQETQYF. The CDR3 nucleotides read TGTGCCAGCAGTTTCGGACTAGCGGGCCAAGAGACCCAGTACTTC.

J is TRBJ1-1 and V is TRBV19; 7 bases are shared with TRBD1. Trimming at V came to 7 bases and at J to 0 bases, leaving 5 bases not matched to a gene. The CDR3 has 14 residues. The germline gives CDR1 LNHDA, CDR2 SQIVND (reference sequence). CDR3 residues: CASTTGTVNTEAFF. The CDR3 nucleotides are TGTGCCAGTACAACCGGGACAGTGAACACTGAAGCTTTCTTT.

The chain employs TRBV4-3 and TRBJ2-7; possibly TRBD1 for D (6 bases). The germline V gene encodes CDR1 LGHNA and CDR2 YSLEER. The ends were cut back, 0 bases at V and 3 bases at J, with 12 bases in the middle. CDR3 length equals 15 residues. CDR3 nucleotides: TGCGCCAGCAGCCAAGAGGGCAGGGGCCACTACGAGCAGTACTTC. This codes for CASSQEGRGHYEQYF.

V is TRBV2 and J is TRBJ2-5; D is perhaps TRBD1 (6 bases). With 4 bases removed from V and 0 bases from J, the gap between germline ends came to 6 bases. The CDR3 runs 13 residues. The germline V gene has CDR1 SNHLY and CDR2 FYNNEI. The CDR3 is CASSGTDQETQYF. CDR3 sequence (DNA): TGTGCCAGCAGTGGGACAGACCAAGAGACCCAGTACTTC. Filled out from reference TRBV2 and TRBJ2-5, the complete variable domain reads EPEVTQTPSHQVTQMGQEVILRCVPISNHLYFYWYRQILGQKVEFLVSFYNNEISEKSEIFDDQFSVERPDGSNFTLKIRSTKLEDSAMYFCASSGTDQETQYFGPGTRLLVL.

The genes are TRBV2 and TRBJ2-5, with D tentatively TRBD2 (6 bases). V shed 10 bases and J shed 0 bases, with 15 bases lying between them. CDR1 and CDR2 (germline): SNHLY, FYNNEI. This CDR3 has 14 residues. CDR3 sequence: CATRDSRYQETQYF. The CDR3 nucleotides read TGTGCCACCCGGGACTCCAGGTACCAAGAGACCCAGTACTTC.

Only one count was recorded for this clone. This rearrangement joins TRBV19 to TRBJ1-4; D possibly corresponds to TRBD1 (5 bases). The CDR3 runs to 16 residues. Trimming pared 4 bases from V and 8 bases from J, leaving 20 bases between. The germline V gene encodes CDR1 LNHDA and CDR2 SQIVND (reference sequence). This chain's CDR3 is CASSTSTVPAGEKLFF. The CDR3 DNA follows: TGTGCCAGTAGTACCTCGACAGTGCCGGCGGGAGAAAAACTGTTTTTT.

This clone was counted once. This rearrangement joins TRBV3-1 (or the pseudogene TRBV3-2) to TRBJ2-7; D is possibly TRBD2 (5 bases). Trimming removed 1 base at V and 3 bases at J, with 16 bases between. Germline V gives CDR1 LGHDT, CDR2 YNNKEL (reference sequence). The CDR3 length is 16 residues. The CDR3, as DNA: TGTGCCAGCAGCCAAGGGACGGGGTCAAGTGTCTACGAGCAGTACTTC. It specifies CASSQGTGSSVYEQYF.

The CDR3 nucleotides read TGCGCCAGCAGCTTCCAGGGAGGTACCTACGAGCAGTACTTC. It specifies CASSFQGGTYEQYF. The V gene is TRBV5-1, the J gene TRBJ2-7; possible D gene TRBD2, 6 bases. The CDR3 contains 14 residues. The germline V gene has CDR1 SGHRS and CDR2 YFSETQ. Deletions cut 2 bases from V and 2 bases from J, with 11 bases between.

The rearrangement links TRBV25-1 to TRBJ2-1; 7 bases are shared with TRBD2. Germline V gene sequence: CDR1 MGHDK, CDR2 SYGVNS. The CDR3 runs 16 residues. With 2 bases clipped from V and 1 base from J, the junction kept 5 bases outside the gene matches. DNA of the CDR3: TGTGCCAGCAGTGAAGGAGGCGGGGGATCCTACAATGAGCAGTTCTTC. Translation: CASSEGGGGSYNEQFF.